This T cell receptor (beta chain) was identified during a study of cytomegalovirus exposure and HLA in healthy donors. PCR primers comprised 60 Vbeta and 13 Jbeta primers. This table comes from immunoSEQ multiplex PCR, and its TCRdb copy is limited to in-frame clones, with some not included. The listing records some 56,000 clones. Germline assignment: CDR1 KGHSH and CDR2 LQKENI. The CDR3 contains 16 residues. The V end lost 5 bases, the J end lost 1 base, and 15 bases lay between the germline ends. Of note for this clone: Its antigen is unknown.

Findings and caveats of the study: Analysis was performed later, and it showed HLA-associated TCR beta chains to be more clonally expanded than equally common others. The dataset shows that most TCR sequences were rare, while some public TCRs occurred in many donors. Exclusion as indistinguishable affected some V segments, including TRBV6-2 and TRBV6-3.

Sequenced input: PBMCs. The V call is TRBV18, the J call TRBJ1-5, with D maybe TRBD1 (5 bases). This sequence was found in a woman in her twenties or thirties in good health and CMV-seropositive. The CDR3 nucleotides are TGTGCCAGCTCATCGGGGACTGAAGGAAGCAATCAGCCCCAGCATTTT. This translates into CASSSGTEGSNQPQHF.